This note documents a single T cell receptor (beta chain) sequence. The CDR3 consists of 10 residues. Per germline, CDR1 SQVTM and CDR2 ANQGSEA. Trimming took 4 bases from V and 8 from J, leaving 8 bases between them. The data are from a study of blood T cell repertoires in COVID-19. Whole-study context: Samples taken during acute and convalescent COVID-19 were collected in the United States, Italy and Spain. Sample material is recorded as cDNA or gDNA derived from T cells, B-cell-depleted T cells, or PBMCs.

The protocol was immunoSEQ multiplex PCR, while the TCRdb copy is restricted to in-frame clones and leaves out a portion. The sample records about 160,000 clones, 65% to 90% being singletons. Patients in Seattle were enrolled during active infection, then followed longitudinally. The sequenced sample was peripheral blood. This receptor was taken from a woman in her thirties or forties with COVID-19, enrolled during active disease. This rearrangement joins TRBV29-1 to TRBJ1-2; D may be TRBD1 (5 bases). The CDR3 sequence is CSVGQKGYTF. CDR3 nucleotide sequence: TGCAGCGTTGGACAGAAGGGCTACACCTTC.